This T cell receptor (beta chain) was recorded in a study of OX40 agonist ivuxolimab in advanced cancers. In the study overall: Therapy given before enrollment (anti-PD-1, anti-PD-L1 or anti-CTLA-4) was allowed, and under 45% had some. Overall study results and limits: Clonal expansion by week 6 occurred in CD4+ and CD8+ blood T cells (at 0.1 to 3.0 mg/kg).

Per the germline V gene, CDR1 is GTSNPN and CDR2 is SVGIG (reference sequence). The V segment lost 7 bases and the J segment 11 bases; nucleotides outside the gene matches: 16. CDR3 length: 14 residues. This table comes from immunoSEQ multiplex PCR, and its TCRdb copy is limited to in-frame clones, with some not included. The data show 55,000 to 80,000 clones, roughly four fifths seen once. With respect to this clone: Its target is unknown.

The rearrangement links TRBV30 to TRBJ1-1; 10 nucleotides align to TRBD1. This TCR derives from an adult with an advanced solid tumor such as melanoma, head and neck, liver or kidney cancer. The sample was CD4+ or CD8+ T cells sorted from blood, taken in a trial of the OX40 agonist ivuxolimab. CDR3 loop: CASHRGQGMGLAFF. DNA of the CDR3: TGTGCCTCCCATAGGGGACAGGGGATGGGTTTGGCTTTCTTT.